This T cell receptor (beta chain) was recovered during a study of blood T cells in healthy people across ages. In terms of origin and age, donors were healthy Caucasian individuals from Russia aged about 6 to 100. The authors extracted at least 6 micrograms of total RNA per sample. About this clonotype: No antigen is known for it.

Germline V CDR1 and CDR2: LGHNA, YNFKEQ. The CDR3 has 20 amino acids. Germline trimming cut 1 base from V and 1 base from J; bases unmatched to any gene: 10. Study-wide findings and caveats: Possibly, changes in expanded clonotypes were confounded because donor CMV status was unknown. Unsorted PBMCs blocked a conclusive comparison of naive and antigen-experienced cells.

Combining a sample-barcoded 5' primer with a J-beta primer mix, a second PCR ran for roughly 7 to 12 cycles. TCRdb reprocessed the 5' RACE reads with MiXCR, giving one entry per CDR3 protein. The table includes under 1,000,000 distinct CDR3 sequences, 35% to 50% detected once. The rearrangement uses TRBV4-2 and TRBJ2-6; 10 bases are a match to TRBD1. The sequenced sample was blood. The TCR originated in a man aged 80 or over in good health. The DNA of the CDR3 is TGTGCCAGCAGCCAAGGAGTAGGGGACAGGGGACGGTCTGGGGCCAACGTCCTGACTTTC. Translated, it gives CASSQGVGDRGRSGANVLTF.